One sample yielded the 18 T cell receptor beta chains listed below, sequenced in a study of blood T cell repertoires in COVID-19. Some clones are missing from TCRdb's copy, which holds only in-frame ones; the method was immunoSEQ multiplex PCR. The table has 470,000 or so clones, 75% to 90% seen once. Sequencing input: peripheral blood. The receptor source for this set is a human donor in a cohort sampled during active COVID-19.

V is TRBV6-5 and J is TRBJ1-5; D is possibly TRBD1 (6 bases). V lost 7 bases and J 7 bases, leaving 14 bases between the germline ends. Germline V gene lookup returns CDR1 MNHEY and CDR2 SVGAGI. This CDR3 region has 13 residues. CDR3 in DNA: TGTGCCAGCACAAGGGGGGGGAACCAGCCCCAGCATTTT. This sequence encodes CASTRGGNQPQHF.

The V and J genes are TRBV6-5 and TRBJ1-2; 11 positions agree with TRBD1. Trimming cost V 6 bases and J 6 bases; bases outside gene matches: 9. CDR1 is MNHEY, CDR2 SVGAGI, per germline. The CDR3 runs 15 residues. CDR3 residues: CASRSLGTGGDGYTF. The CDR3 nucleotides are TGTGCCAGCAGGTCCCTAGGGACAGGGGGTGATGGCTACACCTTC.

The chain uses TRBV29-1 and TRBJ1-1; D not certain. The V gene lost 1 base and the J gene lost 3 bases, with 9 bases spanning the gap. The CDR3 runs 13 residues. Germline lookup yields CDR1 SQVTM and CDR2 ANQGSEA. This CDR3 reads CSVEAASDTEAFF. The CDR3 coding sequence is TGCAGCGTTGAAGCCGCATCGGACACTGAAGCTTTCTTT.

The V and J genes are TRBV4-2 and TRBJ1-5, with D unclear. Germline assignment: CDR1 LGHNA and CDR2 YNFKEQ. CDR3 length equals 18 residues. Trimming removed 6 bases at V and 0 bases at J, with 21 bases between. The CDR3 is CASSQSGPQVYSNQPQHF. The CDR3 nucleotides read TGTGCCAGCAGTCAATCGGGTCCTCAAGTCTATAGCAATCAGCCCCAGCATTTT.

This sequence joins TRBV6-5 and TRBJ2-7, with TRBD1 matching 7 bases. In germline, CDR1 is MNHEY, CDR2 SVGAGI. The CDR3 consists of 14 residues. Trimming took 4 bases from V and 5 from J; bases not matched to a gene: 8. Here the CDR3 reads CASSLTGPLNEQYF. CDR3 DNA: TGTGCCAGCAGTTTGACAGGGCCCTTGAACGAGCAGTACTTC.

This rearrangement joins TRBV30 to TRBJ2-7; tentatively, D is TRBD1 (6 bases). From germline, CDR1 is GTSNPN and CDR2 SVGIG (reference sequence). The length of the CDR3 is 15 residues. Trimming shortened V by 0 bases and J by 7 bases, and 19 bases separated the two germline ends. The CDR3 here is CAWSVVWDKGREQYF. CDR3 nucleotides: TGTGCCTGGAGTGTTGTTTGGGACAAGGGTCGGGAGCAGTACTTC.

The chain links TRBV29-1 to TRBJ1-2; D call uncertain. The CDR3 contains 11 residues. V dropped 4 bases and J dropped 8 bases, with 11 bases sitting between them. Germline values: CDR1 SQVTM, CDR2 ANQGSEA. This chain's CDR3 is CSVVRQGGYTF. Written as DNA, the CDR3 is TGCAGCGTTGTGAGGCAAGGAGGCTACACCTTC.

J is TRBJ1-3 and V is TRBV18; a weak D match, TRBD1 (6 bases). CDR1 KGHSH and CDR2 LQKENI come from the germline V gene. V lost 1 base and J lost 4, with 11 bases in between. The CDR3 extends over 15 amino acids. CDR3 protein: CASSPLDRQGNTIYF. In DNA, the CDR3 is TGTGCCAGCTCACCACTGGACAGACAGGGAAACACCATATATTTT.

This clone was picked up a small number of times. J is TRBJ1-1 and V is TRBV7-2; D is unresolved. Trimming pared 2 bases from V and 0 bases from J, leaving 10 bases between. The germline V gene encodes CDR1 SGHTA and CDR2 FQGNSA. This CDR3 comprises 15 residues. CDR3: CASSLQHVMNTEAFF. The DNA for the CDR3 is TGTGCCAGCAGCTTACAACATGTAATGAACACTGAAGCTTTCTTT.

The CDR3 is CASSLGSGNYEQYF. CDR3 nucleotide sequence: TGTGCCAGCAGCTTAGGGAGCGGAAACTACGAGCAGTACTTC. V and J are TRBV7-2 and TRBJ2-7, with TRBD2 as a possible D gene (5 bases). The V and J ends lost 1 base and 3 bases respectively, with 10 bases between them. Germline lookup yields CDR1 SGHTA and CDR2 FQGNSA. The CDR3 sequence is 14 residues long.

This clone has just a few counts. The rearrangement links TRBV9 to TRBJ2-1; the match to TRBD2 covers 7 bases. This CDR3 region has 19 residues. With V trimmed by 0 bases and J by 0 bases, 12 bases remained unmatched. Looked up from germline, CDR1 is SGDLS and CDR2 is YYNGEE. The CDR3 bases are TGTGCCAGCAGCGTAGAATGGGCGGGAGTACCGAGCTCCTACAATGAGCAGTTCTTC. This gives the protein CASSVEWAGVPSSYNEQFF.

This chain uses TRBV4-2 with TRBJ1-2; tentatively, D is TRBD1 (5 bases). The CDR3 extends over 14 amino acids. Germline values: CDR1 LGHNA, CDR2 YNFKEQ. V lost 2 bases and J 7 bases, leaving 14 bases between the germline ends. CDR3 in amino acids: CASSQIGPQGGYTF. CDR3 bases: TGTGCCAGCAGCCAAATTGGACCGCAGGGTGGCTACACCTTC.

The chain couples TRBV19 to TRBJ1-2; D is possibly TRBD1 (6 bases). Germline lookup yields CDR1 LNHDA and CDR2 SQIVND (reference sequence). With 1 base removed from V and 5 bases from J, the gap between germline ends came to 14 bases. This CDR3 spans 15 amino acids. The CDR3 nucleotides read TGTGCCAGTAGTATAGGAGTCGACAGGCCTTATGGCTACACCTTC. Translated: CASSIGVDRPYGYTF. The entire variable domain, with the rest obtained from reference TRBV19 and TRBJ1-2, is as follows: DGGITQSPKYLFRKEGQNVTLSCEQNLNHDAMYWYRQDPGQGLRLIYYSQIVNDFQKGDIAEGYSVSREKKESFPLTVTSAQKNPTAFYLCASSIGVDRPYGYTFGSGTRLTVV.

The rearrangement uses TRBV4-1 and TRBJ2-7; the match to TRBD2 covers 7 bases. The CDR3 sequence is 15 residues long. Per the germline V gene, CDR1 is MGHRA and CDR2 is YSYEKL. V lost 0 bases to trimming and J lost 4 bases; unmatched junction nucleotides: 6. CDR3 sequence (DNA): TGCGCCAGCAGCCAAGAAGGGACTACCGTATACGAGCAGTACTTC. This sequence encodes CASSQEGTTVYEQYF.

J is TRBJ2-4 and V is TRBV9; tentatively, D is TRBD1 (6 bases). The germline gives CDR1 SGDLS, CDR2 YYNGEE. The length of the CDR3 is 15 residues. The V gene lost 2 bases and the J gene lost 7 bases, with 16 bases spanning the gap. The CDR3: CASSVSQGWENIQYF. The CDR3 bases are TGTGCCAGCAGCGTTAGTCAGGGGTGGGAGAACATTCAGTACTTC.

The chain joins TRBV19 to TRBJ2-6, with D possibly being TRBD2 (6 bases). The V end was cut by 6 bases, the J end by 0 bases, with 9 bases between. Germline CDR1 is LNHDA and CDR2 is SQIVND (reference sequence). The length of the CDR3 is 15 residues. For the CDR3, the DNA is TGTGCCAGTAGCTGGGAGGACTCTGGGGCCAACGTCCTGACTTTC. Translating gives CASSWEDSGANVLTF.

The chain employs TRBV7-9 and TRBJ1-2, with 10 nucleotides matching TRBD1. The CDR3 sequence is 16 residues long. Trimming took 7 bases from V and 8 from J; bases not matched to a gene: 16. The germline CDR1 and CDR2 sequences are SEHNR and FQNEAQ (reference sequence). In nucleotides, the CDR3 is TGTGCCAGCACCGCCCCCTCGGGACAGGGGTATCAAGGCTACACCTTC. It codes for CASTAPSGQGYQGYTF.

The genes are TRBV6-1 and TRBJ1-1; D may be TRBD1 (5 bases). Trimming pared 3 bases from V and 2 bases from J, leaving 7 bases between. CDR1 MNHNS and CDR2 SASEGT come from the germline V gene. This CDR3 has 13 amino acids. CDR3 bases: TGTGCCAGCAGTGACAGGGCCAACACTGAAGCTTTCTTT. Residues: CASSDRANTEAFF.